This T cell receptor (beta chain) was captured in a study of regulatory T cells in long-lasting Graves disease. Study-wide findings and caveats: Patients with persistent disease showed a bias toward TRBV28, TRBJ1-2 and TRBJ2-5. Investigators studied peripheral blood only, not thyroid tissue. Persistent patients had more shared public clonotypes (around 2,800) than new patients (966).

For TCR beta, libraries came from iRepertoire HTBI primers and Arm-PCR of CDR3 regions. TCRdb itself ran the multiplex PCR reads through MiXCR, one entry per CDR3 protein. Among 400,000 to 500,000 distinct CDR3 sequences, around 21% were seen once, and the ten largest hold about 8.3%. With 8 bases clipped from V and 7 bases from J, the junction kept 14 bases outside the gene matches. The CDR3 contains 15 residues. As for time point: persistent/refractory GD, antithyroid drugs over 5 years with positive TRAb. The TCR library used RNA extracted from PBMCs. This clonotype was found many times. The antigen is undetermined.

Source: peripheral blood mononuclear cells (PBMCs), taken when the disease was refractory, from a patient treated with antithyroid drugs. The origin of this receptor is a female donor with Graves disease. The genes are TRBV12-3 or TRBV12-4 and TRBJ1-2, with 9 positions matching TRBD1. The DNA of the CDR3 is TGTGCCAGCTTCCCAACCGGGACAGGGAAAGGTGGCTACACCTTC. This sequence encodes CASFPTGTGKGGYTF.